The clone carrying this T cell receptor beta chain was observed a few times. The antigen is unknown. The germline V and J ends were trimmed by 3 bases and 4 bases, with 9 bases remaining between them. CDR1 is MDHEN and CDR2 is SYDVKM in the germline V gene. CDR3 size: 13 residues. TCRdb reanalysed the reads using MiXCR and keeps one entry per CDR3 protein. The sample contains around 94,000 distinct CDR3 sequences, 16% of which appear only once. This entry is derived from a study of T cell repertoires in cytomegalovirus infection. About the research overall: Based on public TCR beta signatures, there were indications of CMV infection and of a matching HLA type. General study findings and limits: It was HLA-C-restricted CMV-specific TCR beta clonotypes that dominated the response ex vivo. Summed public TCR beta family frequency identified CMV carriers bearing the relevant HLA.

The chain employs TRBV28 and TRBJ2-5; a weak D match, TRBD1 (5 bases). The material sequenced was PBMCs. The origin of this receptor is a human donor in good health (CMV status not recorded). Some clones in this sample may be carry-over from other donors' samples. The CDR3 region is CASSFRAVETQYF. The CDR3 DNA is TGTGCCAGCAGTTTCAGGGCGGTAGAGACCCAGTACTTC.